This TCR beta chain stems from a study of T-cell memory formation after mild COVID-19. Study-level results: The pre-infection memory compartment contained some responding clones, suggesting cross-reactive memory joined. CD8+ contracting clones occupied EMRA, while CD4+ ones occupied mainly CM and EM. Specificity for SARS-CoV-2 was not confirmed among the second-wave clones peaking on day 37.

The CDR3 loop spans 14 amino acids. The V gene lost 1 base and the J gene lost 6 bases, with 12 bases spanning the gap. CDR1 and CDR2 from the germline V gene are SGHVS and FQNEAQ. TCRdb re-called the 5' RACE reads with MiXCR, one entry per CDR3 protein. There are 410,000 or so distinct CDR3 sequences in the sample; about 22% occur only once, and roughly 13% lies in the top ten. For this clonotype: Its antigen is currently unknown.

Sequenced: PBMCs or a T cell subset sorted from them (not recorded which). The TCR comes from an adult woman who had mild COVID-19 (a few samples of this study predate the infection). Cell type and time point are not known. This chain connects TRBV7-8 to TRBJ1-1, with D perhaps matching TRBD1 (6 bases). CDR3 sequence reads: CASSLEAGVPEAFF. CDR3 DNA: TGTGCCAGCAGCTTAGAGGCAGGGGTCCCTGAAGCTTTCTTT.